Shown below are 16 T cell receptor beta chains from a single sample sequenced in a study of T cell responses to AZD1222 COVID-19 vaccine. Repertoires were generated with immunoSEQ multiplex PCR, while TCRdb's copy carries only in-frame clones and drops some. The sample has around 120,000 clones; about nine tenths are singletons. The material was peripheral blood, obtained on day 0 of AZD1222 vaccination. These receptor sequences come from an adult in good health.

The chain has TRBV2 and TRBJ1-3; D unclear. CDR3 length: 13 amino acids. Germline assignment: CDR1 SNHLY and CDR2 FYNNEI. Trimming stripped 4 bases from V and 4 bases from J, with 8 bases between. CDR3: CASSGSWGNTIYF. For the CDR3, the DNA is TGTGCCAGCAGTGGGTCTTGGGGAAACACCATATATTTT.

In nucleotides, the CDR3 is TGCGCCAGCAGCGCGGCGGGGACACCTGGGGAAAAACTGTTTTTT. This codes for CASSAAGTPGEKLFF. The rearrangement joins TRBV5-1 to TRBJ1-4; possibly TRBD1 for D (6 bases). Germline-derived CDR1 and CDR2 are SGHRS and YFSETQ. CDR3 length: 15 residues. The V end lost 4 bases, the J end lost 8 bases, and 18 bases lay between the germline ends.

This clone was seen just once. This chain joins TRBV5-4 and TRBJ2-3; possible D gene TRBD2, 7 bases. Trimming took 4 bases from V and 4 from J, leaving 22 bases between them. Germline V gene data show CDR1 as SGHNT and CDR2 as YYREEE (reference sequence). The CDR3 is 17 amino acids. The CDR3 loop is CASSRAVGGPGADTQYF. The CDR3 DNA follows: TGTGCCAGCAGCCGGGCCGTCGGGGGGCCAGGGGCAGATACGCAGTATTTT.

This chain joins TRBV6-2 or TRBV6-3 and TRBJ2-1, with D unresolved. The germline CDR1 and CDR2 sequences are MNHEY and SVGEGT. The V gene lost 2 bases and the J gene lost 6 bases, with 8 bases spanning the gap. The CDR3 extends over 13 amino acids. CDR3 protein: CASSYGLLNEQFF. DNA of the CDR3: TGTGCCAGCAGTTACGGCCTACTCAATGAGCAGTTCTTC.

This clone showed up just once. The chain links TRBV6-2 or TRBV6-3 to TRBJ1-5; 7 nucleotides agree with TRBD1. The CDR3 loop spans 15 amino acids. Trimming cost V 6 bases and J 2 bases; bases outside gene matches: 7. Germline V gene sequence: CDR1 MNHEY, CDR2 SVGEGT. In DNA form, the CDR3 reads TGTGCCAGCAGCAACAAGGGGGCTGGCAATCAGCCCCAGCATTTT. Protein: CASSNKGAGNQPQHF.

V usage is TRBV29-1 and J usage is TRBJ1-3; D possibly corresponds to TRBD1 (5 bases). V was shortened by 5 bases and J by 9 bases, with 17 bases between the two germline ends. Germline V CDR1 and CDR2: SQVTM, ANQGSEA. The CDR3 covers 13 residues. The DNA of the CDR3 is TGCAGCGTTCTCCAGACAGTCCCCGGCACCATATATTTT. Its translation: CSVLQTVPGTIYF.

The chain carries TRBV2 and TRBJ1-5, with D possibly matching TRBD1 (6 bases). CDR3 length: 13 residues. Germline V gives CDR1 SNHLY, CDR2 FYNNEI. Trimming took off 3 bases at V and 9 bases at J, with 12 bases between the two ends. CDR3 bases: TGTGCCAGCAGTGAGGCCGGGACAATGCCCCAGCATTTT. Translating gives CASSEAGTMPQHF.

The chain is built from TRBV7-9 and TRBJ1-1; the D is unclear. The CDR3 loop spans 13 amino acids. Trimming removed 3 bases from V and 2 bases from J, with 7 bases in between. The germline V gene encodes CDR1 SEHNR and CDR2 FQNEAQ (reference sequence). In DNA, the CDR3 is TGTGCCAGCAGCTTTTTGGCAAACACTGAAGCTTTCTTT. Translation: CASSFLANTEAFF.

V gene TRBV11-3 combines with J gene TRBJ2-1, with TRBD2 matching 7 bases. The V gene end was trimmed by 2 bases and the J gene end by 7 bases; junction bases not matched to a gene: 5. Per germline, CDR1 SGHNT and CDR2 YENEEA. The CDR3 is made up of 14 amino acids. The CDR3 is CASSLRGGGNEQFF. CDR3 bases: TGTGCCAGCAGCTTAAGGGGCGGGGGTAATGAGCAGTTCTTC.

This rearrangement joins TRBV10-3 to TRBJ2-5; TRBD1 aligns across 7 bases. Germline trimming cut 6 bases from V and 1 base from J; bases unmatched to any gene: 5. This CDR3 comprises 14 residues. Germline V gives CDR1 ENHRY, CDR2 SYGVKD. CDR3 nucleotide sequence: TGTGCCATCAGCGCCGGGACAGCCCAAGAGACCCAGTACTTC. Translating it yields CAISAGTAQETQYF.

This chain connects TRBV5-1 to TRBJ2-7, with D unresolved. The CDR3 extends over 13 amino acids. Trimming cost V 4 bases and J 3 bases, with 11 bases left between them. Per germline, CDR1 SGHRS and CDR2 YFSETQ. The CDR3 DNA reads as TGCGCCAGCAGCCTGAAGTTAGACTACGAGCAGTACTTC. It yields the protein CASSLKLDYEQYF.

The chain links TRBV3-1 (or the pseudogene TRBV3-2) to TRBJ1-2; unclear D gene. The CDR3 consists of 11 residues. V was trimmed by 1 base and J by 6 bases, leaving 3 bases between them. Germline assignment: CDR1 LGHDT and CDR2 YNNKEL (reference sequence). CDR3 in amino acids: CASSQANGYTF. The CDR3 bases are TGTGCCAGCAGCCAAGCGAATGGCTACACCTTC.

The chain joins TRBV11-2 to TRBJ2-5, with 8 bases fitting TRBD2. There are 15 residues in the CDR3. With 3 bases clipped from V and 5 bases from J, the junction kept 8 bases outside the gene matches. Germline assignment: CDR1 SGHAT and CDR2 FQNNGV. CDR3 amino acids: CASSFQGRGDETQYF. The CDR3 DNA follows: TGTGCCAGCAGCTTCCAAGGGCGGGGGGATGAGACCCAGTACTTC.

V and J are TRBV5-6 and TRBJ1-2; D remains unclear. Germline CDR1 and CDR2: SGHDT and YYEEEE. The CDR3 has 13 amino acids. Trimming took 3 bases from V and 4 from J, leaving 10 bases between them. The CDR3 DNA is TGTGCCAGCAGCTCTCGGACCTTCTATGGCTACACCTTC. Protein sequence: CASSSRTFYGYTF. The full variable domain, completed using reference TRBV5-6 and TRBJ1-2, is DAGVTQSPTHLIKTRGQQVTLRCSPKSGHDTVSWYQQALGQGPQFIFQYYEEEERQRGNFPDRFSGHQFPNYSSELNVNALLLGDSALYLCASSSRTFYGYTFGSGTRLTVV.

The sample holds one count of this clone. The chain has TRBV5-4 and TRBJ2-7; D possibly matches TRBD1 or TRBD2 (5 bases each). The CDR3 loop spans 14 amino acids. V gave up 4 bases and J gave up 2 bases, with 13 bases separating them. The germline V gene encodes CDR1 SGHNT and CDR2 YYREEE (reference sequence). The CDR3 sequence is CASSTGTATYEQYF. As DNA, the CDR3 is TGTGCCAGCAGCACCGGGACGGCTACCTACGAGCAGTACTTC.

This sequence joins TRBV7-8 and TRBJ2-5; weak D call: TRBD2 (6 bases). Per the germline V gene, CDR1 is SGHVS and CDR2 is FQNEAQ. V shed 1 base and J shed 8 bases, with 8 bases lying between them. There are 12 residues in the CDR3. CDR3 protein: CASSLGEDTQYF. For the CDR3, the DNA is TGTGCCAGCAGCTTAGGGGAGGACACCCAGTACTTC.